Presented here are 13 T cell receptor beta chains from one specimen sequenced in a study of beta chain features in type 1 diabetes. Every bit of the isolated RNA underwent reverse transcription, so sequencing read expressed TCRB transcripts. Sequencing used immunoSEQ multiplex PCR; TCRdb keeps in-frame clones, though not all of them. Altogether more than 300,000 clones are present, around an eighth being singletons, with the ten largest covering about 0.017%. Sequences were obtained from naive CD4+ T cells from blood. The receptor set was obtained from a man younger than 30 in good health.

The chain couples TRBV28 to TRBJ1-5; D remains ambiguous. Germline lookup yields CDR1 MDHEN and CDR2 SYDVKM. The CDR3 is 14 residues long. V lost 5 bases, J lost 1 base, and 9 bases lay in between. The CDR3 region has the DNA TGTGCCAGCAGTCTCCCCGGGAGCAATCAGCCCCAGCATTTT. It yields the protein CASSLPGSNQPQHF.

This clone was detected a few times. The rearrangement uses TRBV4-3 and TRBJ2-1, with 10 nucleotides matching TRBD2. V gave up 1 base and J gave up 5 bases; unmatched junction bases: 8. Germline CDR1 is LGHNA and CDR2 is YSLEER. This CDR3 has 17 amino acids. CDR3 amino acids: CASSQVALAGGNNEQFF. CDR3 in DNA: TGCGCCAGCAGCCAAGTGGCTTTAGCGGGAGGTAACAATGAGCAGTTCTTC.

This clone was counted only a few times. The rearrangement uses TRBV7-2 and TRBJ1-5, with D tentatively TRBD1 (6 bases). The germline V and J ends were trimmed by 5 bases and 1 base, with 12 bases remaining between them. Germline-derived CDR1 and CDR2 are SGHTA and FQGNSA. There are 15 residues in the CDR3. The CDR3 spells CASSPWTVSNQPQHF. In DNA form, the CDR3 reads TGTGCCAGCAGCCCGTGGACAGTAAGCAATCAGCCCCAGCATTTT.

This clone appeared a few times. The chain joins TRBV28 to TRBJ2-1; 7 nucleotides match TRBD2. The CDR3 runs to 14 residues. The ends lost 3 bases at V and 8 bases at J; junction bases unmatched: 7. The germline V gene encodes CDR1 MDHEN and CDR2 SYDVKM. CDR3 loop: CASSFPTSSDEQFF. CDR3 nucleotides: TGTGCCAGCAGTTTCCCGACTAGCTCTGATGAGCAGTTCTTC.

The chain employs TRBV4-1 and TRBJ1-6; TRBD1 matches at 9 bases. From germline, CDR1 is MGHRA and CDR2 YSYEKL. Unmatched junction bases numbered 13, after V lost 4 bases and J lost 9 bases. CDR3 size: 17 residues. The DNA of the CDR3 is TGCGCCAGCAGCCGAGGCCAAGGGGACAGGGTCTCTTCACCCCTCCACTTT. Encoded protein: CASSRGQGDRVSSPLHF.

The V gene is TRBV5-4, the J gene TRBJ2-7, with a tentative D call TRBD1 (5 bases). CDR1 SGHNT and CDR2 YYREEE come from the germline V gene (reference sequence). V was pared by 2 bases and J by 2 bases, with 11 bases between. This CDR3 spans 14 amino acids. The CDR3 DNA sequence: TGTGCCAGCAGCTTAGGACACGGTGCCTACGAGCAGTACTTC. Amino acids: CASSLGHGAYEQYF.

V is TRBV2 and J is TRBJ1-1, with D maybe TRBD1 (6 bases). Trimming removed 4 bases at V and 1 base at J, with 16 bases between. CDR1 and CDR2 from the germline V gene are SNHLY and FYNNEI. The CDR3 covers 16 residues. The CDR3 coding sequence is TGTGCCAGCAGTGTTTGGGGGCGGCGAGCGAACACTGAAGCTTTCTTT. This translates into CASSVWGRRANTEAFF.

This clone was seen a few times. The chain uses TRBV30 and TRBJ1-1, with D unresolved. This CDR3 region has 16 residues. CDR1 GTSNPN and CDR2 SVGIG come from the germline V gene (reference sequence). Trimming removed 4 bases at V and 4 bases at J, with 22 bases between. CDR3 nucleotide sequence: TGTGCCTGGAATGCCATGGCAGCCCGGCGAGGCACTGAAGCTTTCTTT. It specifies CAWNAMAARRGTEAFF.

In this sample, this clone turned up a few times. The chain joins TRBV9 to TRBJ1-1; 8 bases are shared with TRBD1. J was trimmed by 5 bases and V by 1 base; bases with no gene match: 7. The CDR3 is 15 amino acids. Germline V gene lookup returns CDR1 SGDLS and CDR2 YYNGEE. DNA for the CDR3: TGTGCCAGCAGCGTATCCCCAGGGGGCAGTACTGAAGCTTTCTTT. Translation gives CASSVSPGGSTEAFF.

This clone was observed a few times. V gene TRBV7-3 combines with J gene TRBJ2-5; 7 bases align to TRBD2. The trim removed 1 base at V and 5 bases at J, leaving 1 base unmatched. This CDR3 comprises 13 residues. Germline loops: CDR1 SGHTA, CDR2 FQGTGA. The CDR3 loop reads CASSLNGGETQYF. Here the CDR3 DNA reads TGTGCCAGCAGCTTAAACGGGGGGGAGACCCAGTACTTC.

This clone was detected only a few times. The chain employs TRBV14 and TRBJ2-7, with a possible D match to TRBD1 (6 bases). The V end lost 3 bases, the J end lost 3 bases, and 9 bases lay between the germline ends. CDR1 and CDR2 (germline): SGHDN, FVKESK. The CDR3 is 13 residues long. The CDR3 reads CASSQDRFYEQYF. CDR3 in DNA: TGTGCCAGCAGCCAGGACAGATTCTACGAGCAGTACTTC.

V and J are TRBV7-8 and TRBJ2-5; D gene uncertain. The CDR3 is 12 residues long. The germline V gene encodes CDR1 SGHVS and CDR2 FQNEAQ. V lost 1 base and J lost 7, with 7 bases in between. CDR3 loop: CASSLVSRTQYF. CDR3 bases: TGTGCCAGCAGCTTAGTTTCGAGGACCCAGTACTTC.

In its sample, this clone was seen a few times. The chain combines TRBV6-6 with TRBJ2-5; tentative D call: TRBD2 (5 bases). The ends were cut back, 5 bases at V and 2 bases at J, with 12 bases in the middle. CDR1 and CDR2 from the germline V gene are MNHNY and SVGAGI (reference sequence). The CDR3 covers 14 residues. Here the CDR3 reads CASSGSGRQETQYF. For the CDR3, the DNA is TGTGCCAGCAGTGGCAGCGGCCGACAAGAGACCCAGTACTTC.